The rows below give T cell receptor beta chains drawn from one sample of a study of early T cells in non-severe SARS-CoV-2 infection. TCRdb ran MiXCR on the 5' RACE reads and lists one entry per CDR3 protein. The data show fewer than 130,000 distinct CDR3 sequences, around 12% seen once. This material consisted of whole blood, taken at baseline. These receptor sequences come from an adult who was a healthcare worker with PCR-confirmed SARS-CoV-2 infection or an uninfected control (not recorded which). CDR3s include the opening cysteine and the closing phenylalanine or tryptophan. Fields, in order: D gene, clone size, J gene, V gene, CDR3 length, CDR3 protein, CDR3 DNA. A D gene is named only where the DNA matches it firmly. Expanded clones are given a class, and other clones once, few, many or no size at all.

TRBD1	many	TRBJ1-5	TRBV10-3	13	CAISETPGQGKHF	TGTGCCATCAGTGAGACCCCGGGACAGGGGAAGCATTTT
TRBD2	NA	TRBJ2-5	TRBV4-1	16	CASSLAGGLVVETQYF	TGCGCCAGCAGCCTAGCCGGGGGACTAGTCGTAGAGACCCAGTACTTC
NA	few	TRBJ2-5	TRBV29-1	13	CSVGRDETETQYF	TGCAGCGTTGGCAGGGACGAAACAGAGACCCAGTACTTC
NA	few	TRBJ1-6	TRBV6-5	15	CASSYTRRGSNPLHF	TGTGCCAGCAGTTACACGAGGAGGGGGAGTAACCCCCTCCACTTT
NA	many	TRBJ2-3	TRBV4-1	16	CASSQLTGFRTDTQYF	TGCGCCAGCAGCCAACTCACGGGGTTCCGCACAGATACGCAGTATTTT
NA	few	TRBJ2-1	TRBV14	13	CASRPSPGGEQFF	TGTGCCAGCAGGCCCAGTCCCGGGGGTGAGCAGTTCTTC
TRBD1	NA	TRBJ1-2	TRBV29-1	15	CSVDLSGTANYGYTF	TGCAGCGTTGATTTATCCGGGACAGCTAACTATGGCTACACCTTC
TRBD2	NA	TRBJ2-1	TRBV5-1	16	CASSPRGPAGDNEQFF	TGCGCCAGCAGCCCCCGGGGTCCTGCGGGGGACAATGAGCAGTTCTTC
NA	few	TRBJ1-4	TRBV5-1	15	CASSLVSQGGEKLFF	TGCGCCAGCAGCTTGGTGTCGCAGGGCGGTGAAAAACTGTTTTTT
NA	NA	TRBJ1-1	TRBV7-9	12	CASSFPNPEAFF	TGTGCCAGCAGCTTCCCCAACCCTGAAGCTTTCTTT
NA	few	TRBJ2-1	TRBV3-1	15	CASSQESSRVNEQFF	TGTGCCAGCAGCCAAGAGAGCTCCCGGGTCAATGAGCAGTTCTTC
NA	NA	TRBJ2-3	TRBV6-5	14	CASRRTSGRRTQYF	TGTGCCAGCAGACGGACCTCTGGTAGGCGTACGCAGTATTTT
NA	NA	TRBJ1-2	TRBV6-5	14	CASSYVGGDYGYTF	TGTGCCAGCAGTTACGTCGGTGGAGACTATGGCTACACCTTC
NA	NA	TRBJ2-3	TRBV6-6	13	CASSLDLGGTQYF	TGTGCCAGCAGTCTAGACCTAGGGGGAACGCAGTATTTT
NA	NA	TRBJ2-1	TRBV3-1	12	CASSQGGSEQFF	TGTGCCAGCAGCCAAGGAGGTTCTGAGCAGTTCTTC
NA	few	TRBJ1-2	TRBV20-1	15	CSARGTAGGQFGYTF	TGCAGTGCTAGGGGTACGGCGGGGGGCCAATTTGGCTACACCTTC
TRBD1	few	TRBJ2-5	TRBV4-1	15	CASAPGTGFFETQYF	TGCGCCAGCGCTCCTGGGACAGGTTTTTTTGAGACCCAGTACTTC
TRBD2	few	TRBJ2-1	TRBV24-1	18	CATSDRGLAGGSYNEQFF	TGTGCCACCAGTGACCGGGGACTAGCGGGGGGATCCTACAATGAGCAGTTCTTC
NA	NA	TRBJ2-1	TRBV10-2	11	CASSRAHEQFF	TGCGCCAGCAGCCGGGCCCATGAGCAGTTCTTC
NA	many	TRBJ1-1	TRBV18	13	CASSPRGNTEAFF	TGTGCCAGCTCACCACGGGGCAACACTGAAGCTTTCTTT
NA	many	TRBJ2-6	TRBV5-1	15	CASRRETSGANVLTF	TGCGCCAGCAGGCGGGAAACCTCTGGGGCCAACGTCCTGACTTTC
NA	NA	TRBJ2-3	TRBV7-2	14	CASSFSSGPDTQYF	TGTGCCAGCAGCTTTTCCTCGGGCCCAGATACGCAGTATTTT
NA	few	TRBJ2-5	TRBV5-1	13	CASSPTAQETQYF	TGCGCCAGCAGCCCGACGGCCCAAGAGACCCAGTACTTC
NA	many	TRBJ2-7	TRBV11-2	14	CASSPLGRNYEQYF	TGTGCCAGCAGCCCTTTGGGCAGGAACTACGAGCAGTACTTC
NA	NA	TRBJ1-1	TRBV5-1	14	CASSPRDKRDEAFF	TGCGCCAGCAGCCCGCGGGACAAGCGTGATGAAGCTTTCTTT
TRBD1	once	TRBJ1-5	TRBV12-3/TRBV12-4	15	CASSLSRTGNQPQHF	TGTGCCAGCAGTTTGTCCAGGACAGGGAATCAGCCCCAGCATTTT
TRBD1	NA	TRBJ1-1	TRBV9	15	CASSVGGTGKPEAFF	TGTGCCAGCAGCGTAGGCGGGACAGGGAAACCTGAAGCTTTCTTT
TRBD1	NA	TRBJ2-3	TRBV14	14	CASSQDRVGDTQYF	TGTGCCAGCAGTCAGGACAGGGTCGGTGATACGCAGTATTTT
NA	NA	TRBJ2-6	TRBV2	15	CASSQTVSGANVLTF	TGTGCCAGCAGTCAGACAGTGTCTGGGGCCAACGTCCTGACTTTC
NA	NA	TRBJ1-5	TRBV5-1	14	CASSLGAENQPQHF	TGCGCCAGCAGCTTGGGGGCGGAAAATCAGCCCCAGCATTTT
TRBD1	NA	TRBJ2-3	TRBV7-6	18	CASSWTTGGAEFTDTQYF	TGTGCCAGCAGCTGGACAACAGGGGGCGCGGAGTTTACAGATACGCAGTATTTT
NA	few	TRBJ2-3	TRBV20-1	14	CSARKGFSTDTQYF	TGCAGTGCTAGGAAGGGCTTCAGCACAGATACGCAGTATTTT
NA	many	TRBJ1-2	TRBV20-1	11	CSARDRQGYTF	TGCAGTGCTAGAGATCGGCAAGGCTACACCTTC
NA	NA	TRBJ2-3	TRBV12-3/TRBV12-4	12	CASIIGGDTQYF	TGTGCCAGCATCATAGGGGGGGATACGCAGTATTTT
NA	many	TRBJ1-1	TRBV12-3/TRBV12-4	11	CASSFAGEAFF	TGTGCCAGCAGTTTCGCGGGAGAAGCTTTCTTT
NA	few	TRBJ1-6	TRBV9	15	CASSSGTVVNSPLHF	TGTGCCAGCAGCTCAGGGACGGTAGTTAATTCACCCCTCCACTTT
NA	many	TRBJ1-4	TRBV6-5	14	CASSSPGTNEKLFF	TGTGCCAGCAGTTCACCAGGGACAAATGAAAAACTGTTTTTT
TRBD1	few	TRBJ1-1	TRBV20-1	12	CSATGGYTEAFF	TGCAGTGCTACAGGGGGCTACACTGAAGCTTTCTTT
TRBD2	NA	TRBJ2-3	TRBV27	17	CASSSPTLAGAPDTQYF	TGTGCCAGCAGTTCACCCACCCTAGCGGGAGCCCCAGATACGCAGTATTTT
NA	NA	TRBJ1-6	TRBV10-3	12	CAIQQGNSPLHF	TGTGCCATCCAACAGGGAAATTCACCCCTCCACTTT
NA	few	TRBJ1-2	TRBV5-5	13	CASSFQWEYGYTF	TGTGCCAGCAGCTTTCAGTGGGAGTATGGCTACACCTTC
NA	NA	TRBJ1-3	TRBV2	10	CASSKNTIYF	TGTGCCAGCAGTAAAAACACCATATATTTT
TRBD1	many	TRBJ2-7	TRBV7-9	14	CASSLVGGADEQYF	TGTGCCAGCAGCTTAGTAGGGGGCGCGGACGAGCAGTACTTC
TRBD2	few	TRBJ2-1	TRBV7-9	15	CASSFLGTSRHEQFF	TGTGCCAGCAGCTTTCTCGGGACTAGCAGGCATGAGCAGTTCTTC